This T cell receptor beta chain was identified in a study of CD8+CD57+ T cells in acquired aplastic anemia. Study as a whole: Around 3.2 ug was the average amount of DNA from sorted CD4+ and CD8+ cells.

The CDR3 sequence is 15 residues long. The V gene end was trimmed by 4 bases and the J gene end by 3 bases; junction bases not matched to a gene: 4. CDR1 and CDR2 from the germline V gene are SNHLY and FYNNEI. This clonotype was seen a handful of times. Patients chosen for sequencing had CD8+CD57+ cells that had expanded, as shown by flow cytometry. Patients, without exception, had severe acquired aplastic anemia. TCR beta VDJ and CDR3 were profiled, and genomic DNA was the template. In TCRdb, the reads were re-called with MiXCR into one record per CDR3 protein. The sample records 150,000 to 200,000 distinct CDR3 sequences, roughly 48% being singletons.

The clonotype originates from a human donor with aplastic anemia. Sequenced material: sorted CD4+, CD8+, or CD8+CD57+ T cells (not recorded which) from PBMCs. The rearrangement joins TRBV2 to TRBJ2-5, with 11 positions matching TRBD2. CDR3 region: CASSAYSGGEETQYF. DNA for the CDR3: TGTGCCAGCAGTGCATATAGCGGGGGGGAAGAGACCCAGTACTTC.